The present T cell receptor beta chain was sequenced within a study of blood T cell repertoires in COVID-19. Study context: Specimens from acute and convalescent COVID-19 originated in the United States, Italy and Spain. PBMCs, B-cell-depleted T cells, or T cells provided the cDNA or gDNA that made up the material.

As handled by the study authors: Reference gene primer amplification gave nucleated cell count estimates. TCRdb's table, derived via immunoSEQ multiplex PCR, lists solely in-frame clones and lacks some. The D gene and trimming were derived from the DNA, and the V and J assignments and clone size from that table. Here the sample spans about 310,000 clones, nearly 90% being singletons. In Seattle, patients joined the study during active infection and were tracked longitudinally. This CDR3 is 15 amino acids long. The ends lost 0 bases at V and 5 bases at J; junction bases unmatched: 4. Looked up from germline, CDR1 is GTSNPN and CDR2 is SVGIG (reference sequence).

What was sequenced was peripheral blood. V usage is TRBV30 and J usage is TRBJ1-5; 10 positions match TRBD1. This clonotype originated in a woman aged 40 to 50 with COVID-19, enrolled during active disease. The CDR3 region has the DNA TGTGCCTGGAGTGTACAGGACAGGGGGTATCAGCCCCAGCATTTT. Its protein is CAWSVQDRGYQPQHF. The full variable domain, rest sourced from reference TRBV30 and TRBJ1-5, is SQTIHQWPATLVQPVGSPLSLECTVEGTSNPNLYWYRQAAGRGLQLLFYSVGIGQISSEVPQNLSASRPQDRQFILSSKKLLLSDSGFYLCAWSVQDRGYQPQHFGDGTRLSIL.